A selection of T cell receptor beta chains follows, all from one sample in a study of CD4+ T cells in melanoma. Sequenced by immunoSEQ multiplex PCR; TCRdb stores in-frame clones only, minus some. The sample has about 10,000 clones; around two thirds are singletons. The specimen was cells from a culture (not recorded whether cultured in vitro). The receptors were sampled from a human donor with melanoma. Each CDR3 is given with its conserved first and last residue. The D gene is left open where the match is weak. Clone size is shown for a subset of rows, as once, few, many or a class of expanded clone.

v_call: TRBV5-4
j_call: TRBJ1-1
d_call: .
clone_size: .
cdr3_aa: CASSLGAVPLSERFF
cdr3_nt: TGTGCCAGCAGCTTGGGGGCAGTCCCCCTGTCTGAGAGGTTCTTT

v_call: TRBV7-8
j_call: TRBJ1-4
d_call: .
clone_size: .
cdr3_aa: CASSKPGRVTNEKLFF
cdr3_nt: TGTGCCAGCAGCAAGCCGGGACGGGTTACTAATGAAAAACTGTTTTTT

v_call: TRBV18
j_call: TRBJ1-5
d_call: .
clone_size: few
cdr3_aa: CASSPTTQTNQPQHF
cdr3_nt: TGTGCCAGCTCACCTACCACACAGACCAATCAGCCCCAGCATTTT

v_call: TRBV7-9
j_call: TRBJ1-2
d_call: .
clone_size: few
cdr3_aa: CASSSTGTENGYTF
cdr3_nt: TGTGCCAGCAGCTCTACCGGGACGGAAAATGGCTACACCTTC

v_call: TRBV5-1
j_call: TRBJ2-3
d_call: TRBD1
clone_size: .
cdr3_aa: CASSLVGTGDTRRYF
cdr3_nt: TGCGCCAGCAGCTTGGTAGGGACAGGGGACACCCGGCGGTATTTT

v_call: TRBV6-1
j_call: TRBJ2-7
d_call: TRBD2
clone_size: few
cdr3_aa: CASSEASGGYEQYF
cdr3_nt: TGTGCCAGCAGTGAAGCCTCGGGGGGTTACGAGCAGTACTTC

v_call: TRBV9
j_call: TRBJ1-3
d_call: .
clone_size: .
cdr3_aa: CASSVGGGLGNTIYF
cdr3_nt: TGTGCCAGCAGCGTAGGGGGGGGCTTGGGAAACACCATATATTTT

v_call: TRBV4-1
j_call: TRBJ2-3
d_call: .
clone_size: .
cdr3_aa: CASSQEAEFDTQYF
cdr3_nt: TGCGCCAGCAGCCAAGAGGCAGAATTCGATACGCAGTATTTT

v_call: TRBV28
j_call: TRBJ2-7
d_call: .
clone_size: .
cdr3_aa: CASTIRDGRNEQYF
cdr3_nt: TGTGCCAGCACCATTCGGGACGGTCGTAACGAGCAGTACTTC

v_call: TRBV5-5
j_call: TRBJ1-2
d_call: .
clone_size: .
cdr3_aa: CASTFGGRNYGYTF
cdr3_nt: TGTGCCAGCACCTTCGGCGGTAGAAACTATGGCTACACCTTC

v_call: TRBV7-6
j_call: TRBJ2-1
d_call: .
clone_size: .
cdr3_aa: CASSLAAGYNEQFF
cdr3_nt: TGTGCCAGCAGCTTAGCGGCCGGGTACAATGAGCAGTTCTTC

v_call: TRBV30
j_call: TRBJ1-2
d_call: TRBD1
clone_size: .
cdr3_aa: CAWTGGQVINYGYTF
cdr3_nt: TGTGCCTGGACCGGCGGACAGGTTATTAACTATGGCTACACCTTC

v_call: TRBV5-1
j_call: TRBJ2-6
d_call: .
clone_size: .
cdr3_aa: CASTLGSGANVLTF
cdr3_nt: TGCGCCAGCACCTTGGGGTCTGGGGCCAACGTCCTGACTTTC

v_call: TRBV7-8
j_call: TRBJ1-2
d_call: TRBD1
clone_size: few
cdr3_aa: CASSLGQGGYGYTF
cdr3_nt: TGTGCCAGCAGCTTAGGACAGGGTGGCTATGGCTACACCTTC

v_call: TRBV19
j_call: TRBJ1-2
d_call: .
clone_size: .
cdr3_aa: CASSIDWAHYTF
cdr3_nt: TGTGCCAGTAGTATAGATTGGGCCCACTACACCTTC

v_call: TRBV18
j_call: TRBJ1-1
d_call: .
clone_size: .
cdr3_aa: CASSPLWGADTEAFF
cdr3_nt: TGTGCCAGCTCACCACTCTGGGGCGCGGACACTGAAGCTTTCTTT

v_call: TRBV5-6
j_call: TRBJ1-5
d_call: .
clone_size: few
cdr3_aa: CASPTGASQHF
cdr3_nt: TGTGCCAGCCCCACAGGTGCGTCGCAGCATTTT

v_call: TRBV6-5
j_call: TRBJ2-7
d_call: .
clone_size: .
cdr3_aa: CASGRGAGEQYF
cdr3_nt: TGTGCCAGCGGAAGGGGGGCAGGGGAGCAGTACTTC

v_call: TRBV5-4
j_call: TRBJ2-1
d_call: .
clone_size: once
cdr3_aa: CASSLGPENNEQFF
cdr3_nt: TGTGCCAGCAGCTTGGGACCCGAAAACAATGAGCAGTTCTTC

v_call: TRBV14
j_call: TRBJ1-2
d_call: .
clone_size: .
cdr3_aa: CASSQDRPAGYTF
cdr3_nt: TGTGCCAGCAGCCAAGATAGACCCGCCGGCTACACCTTC

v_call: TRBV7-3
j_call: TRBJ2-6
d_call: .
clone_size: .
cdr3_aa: CASSFQGSGANVLTF
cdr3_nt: TGTGCCAGCAGCTTCCAGGGCTCTGGGGCCAACGTCCTGACTTTC

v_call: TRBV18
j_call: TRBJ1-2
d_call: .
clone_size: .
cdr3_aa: CASSRDGANYGYTF
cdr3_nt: TGTGCCAGCTCACGCGACGGAGCTAACTATGGCTACACCTTC

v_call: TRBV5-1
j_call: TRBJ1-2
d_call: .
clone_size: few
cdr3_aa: CASSSQREGAYGYTF
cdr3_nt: TGCGCCAGCAGCTCCCAGCGGGAGGGCGCCTATGGCTACACCTTC

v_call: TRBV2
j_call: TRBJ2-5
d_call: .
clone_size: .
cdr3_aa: CASRGTSETQYF
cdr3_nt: TGTGCCAGCCGCGGGACTTCAGAGACCCAGTACTTC

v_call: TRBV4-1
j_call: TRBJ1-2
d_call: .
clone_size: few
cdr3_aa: CASSQDVRGASLGNYGYTF
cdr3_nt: TGCGCCAGCAGCCAAGATGTTCGAGGGGCCTCCCTCGGGAACTATGGCTACACCTTC

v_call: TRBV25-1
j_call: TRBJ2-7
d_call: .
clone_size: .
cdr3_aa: CASRGTGTYEQYF
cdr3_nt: TGTGCCAGCAGGGGTACGGGAACCTACGAGCAGTACTTC

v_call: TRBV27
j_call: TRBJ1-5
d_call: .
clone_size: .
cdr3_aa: CASSSQGSDQPQHF
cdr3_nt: TGTGCCAGCAGTTCTCAGGGTAGCGACCAGCCCCAGCATTTT

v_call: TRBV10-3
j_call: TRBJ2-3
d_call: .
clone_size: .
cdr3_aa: CAISSRDTQYF
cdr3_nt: TGTGCCATCAGCTCAAGAGATACGCAGTATTTT

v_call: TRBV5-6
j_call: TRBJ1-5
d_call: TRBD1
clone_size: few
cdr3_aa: CASSYYRGSSNQPQHF
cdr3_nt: TGTGCCAGCAGCTATTACAGGGGGAGTAGCAATCAGCCCCAGCATTTT

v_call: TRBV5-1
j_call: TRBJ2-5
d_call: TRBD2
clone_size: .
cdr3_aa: CASCAVAGGETQYF
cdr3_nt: TGCGCCAGCTGCGCGGTAGCGGGGGGAGAGACCCAGTACTTC

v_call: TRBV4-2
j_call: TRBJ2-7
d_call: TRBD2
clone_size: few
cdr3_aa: CASSETSGGSYEQYF
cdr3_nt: TGTGCCAGCAGCGAAACTAGCGGGGGCTCCTACGAGCAGTACTTC

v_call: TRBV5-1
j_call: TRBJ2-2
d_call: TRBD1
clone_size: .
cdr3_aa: CASSLQGATGELFF
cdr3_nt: TGCGCCAGCAGCTTACAGGGGGCGACCGGGGAGCTGTTTTTT

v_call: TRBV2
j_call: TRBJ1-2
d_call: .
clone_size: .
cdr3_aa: CASSERGRVLYGYTF
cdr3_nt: TGTGCCAGCAGTGAAAGGGGCCGGGTCCTGTATGGCTACACCTTC

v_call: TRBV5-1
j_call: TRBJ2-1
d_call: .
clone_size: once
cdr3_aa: CASSPGEFYNEQFF
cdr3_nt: TGCGCCAGCAGCCCAGGGGAATTTTACAATGAGCAGTTCTTC

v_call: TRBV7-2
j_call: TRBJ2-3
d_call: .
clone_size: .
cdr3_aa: CASSLSADTQYF
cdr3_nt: TGTGCCAGCAGCTTAAGCGCAGATACGCAGTATTTT

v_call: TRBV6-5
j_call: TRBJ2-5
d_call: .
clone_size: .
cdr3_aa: CASSATRTETQYF
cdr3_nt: TGTGCCAGCAGTGCTACTAGAACGGAGACCCAGTACTTC

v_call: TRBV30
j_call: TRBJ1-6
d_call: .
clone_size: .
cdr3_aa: CAWSPGGRNNSPLHF
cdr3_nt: TGTGCCTGGAGTCCGGGGGGAAGAAATAATTCACCCCTCCACTTT

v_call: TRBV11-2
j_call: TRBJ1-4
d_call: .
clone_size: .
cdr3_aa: CASSRDLSYEKLFF
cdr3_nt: TGTGCCAGCAGCCGGGACCTCTCCTATGAAAAACTGTTTTTT

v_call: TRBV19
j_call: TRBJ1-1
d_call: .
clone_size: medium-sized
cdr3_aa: CASSISRNTEAFF
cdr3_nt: TGTGCCAGTAGTATTTCCAGGAACACTGAAGCTTTCTTT

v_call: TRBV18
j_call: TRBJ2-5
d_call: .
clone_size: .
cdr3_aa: CASSPPNKGDQETQYF
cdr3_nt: TGTGCCAGCTCACCTCCCAACAAAGGGGATCAAGAGACCCAGTACTTC

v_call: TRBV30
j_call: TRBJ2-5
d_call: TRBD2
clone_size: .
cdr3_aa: CAWSVLARRGVGRGETQYF
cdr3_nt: TGTGCCTGGAGTGTTTTAGCCCGGCGGGGGGTGGGACGGGGAGAGACCCAGTACTTC

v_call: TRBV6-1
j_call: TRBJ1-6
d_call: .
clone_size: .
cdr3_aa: CATHSSSYNSPLHF
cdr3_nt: TGTGCCACACATTCCAGCTCCTATAATTCACCCCTCCACTTT

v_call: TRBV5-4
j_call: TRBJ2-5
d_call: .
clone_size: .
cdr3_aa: CASCRDSLVETQYF
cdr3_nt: TGTGCCAGCTGCCGGGACTCTCTAGTAGAGACCCAGTACTTC

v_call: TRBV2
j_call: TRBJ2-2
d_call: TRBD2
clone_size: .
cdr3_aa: CASRKGLAGGYTGELFF
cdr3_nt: TGTGCCAGCCGAAAGGGACTAGCGGGGGGATACACCGGGGAGCTGTTTTTT

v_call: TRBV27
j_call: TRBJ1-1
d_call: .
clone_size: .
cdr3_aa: CASSFSSGDTEAFF
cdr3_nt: TGTGCCAGCAGTTTTTCGTCAGGGGACACTGAAGCTTTCTTT

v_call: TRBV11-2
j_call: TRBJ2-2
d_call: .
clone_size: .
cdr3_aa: CASSEGTYYTGELFF
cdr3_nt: TGTGCCAGCAGCGAAGGGACTTATTACACCGGGGAGCTGTTTTTT

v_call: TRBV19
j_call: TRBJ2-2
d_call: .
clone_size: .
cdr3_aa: CASRTTSNTGELFF
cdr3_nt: TGTGCCAGTAGGACGACCTCGAACACCGGGGAGCTGTTTTTT

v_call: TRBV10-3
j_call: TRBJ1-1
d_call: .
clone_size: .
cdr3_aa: CAISERGGNTEAFF
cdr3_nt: TGTGCCATCAGTGAACGGGGCGGCAACACTGAAGCTTTCTTT

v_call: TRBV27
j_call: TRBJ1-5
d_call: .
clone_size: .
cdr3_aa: CASSLWGADQPQHF
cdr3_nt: TGTGCCAGCAGTTTATGGGGCGCTGATCAGCCCCAGCATTTT

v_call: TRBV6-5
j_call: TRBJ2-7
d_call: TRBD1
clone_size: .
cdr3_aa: CASRPTGVGYEQYF
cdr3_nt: TGTGCCAGCAGACCGACAGGGGTGGGGTACGAGCAGTACTTC

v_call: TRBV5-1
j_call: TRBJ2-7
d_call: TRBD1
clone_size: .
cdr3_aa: CASSLGQGSGYEQYF
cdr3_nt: TGCGCCAGCAGCTTGGGACAGGGGAGTGGCTACGAGCAGTACTTC

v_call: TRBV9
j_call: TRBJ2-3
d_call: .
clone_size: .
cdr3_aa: CASSVNQADTQYF
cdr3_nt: TGTGCCAGCAGCGTAAATCAGGCAGATACGCAGTATTTT

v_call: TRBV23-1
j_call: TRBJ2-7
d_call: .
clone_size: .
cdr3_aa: CASSHSEIRDNGQWNYEQYF
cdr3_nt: TGCGCCAGCAGTCACTCTGAGATCCGGGACAATGGCCAGTGGAACTACGAGCAGTACTTC

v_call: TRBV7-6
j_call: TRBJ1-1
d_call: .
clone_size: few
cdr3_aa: CASSPGPFEAFF
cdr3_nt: TGTGCCAGCAGCCCAGGGCCCTTTGAAGCTTTCTTT

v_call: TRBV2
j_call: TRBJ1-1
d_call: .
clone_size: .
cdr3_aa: CASRSGGERRAEAFF
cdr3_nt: TGTGCCAGCAGAAGCGGGGGGGAAAGGCGAGCTGAAGCTTTCTTT

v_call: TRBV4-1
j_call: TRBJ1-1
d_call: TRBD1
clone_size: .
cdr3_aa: CASSQPGTVMNTEAFF
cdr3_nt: TGCGCCAGCAGCCAGCCCGGGACAGTCATGAACACTGAAGCTTTCTTT

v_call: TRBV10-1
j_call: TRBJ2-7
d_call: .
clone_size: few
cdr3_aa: CASSELDGSYEQYF
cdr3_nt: TGCGCCAGCAGTGAACTGGACGGCTCCTACGAGCAGTACTTC

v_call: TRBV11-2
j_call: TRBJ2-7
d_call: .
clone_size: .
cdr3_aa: CASSLGAGAHYEQYF
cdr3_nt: TGTGCCAGCAGCTTAGGCGCAGGGGCGCACTACGAGCAGTACTTC

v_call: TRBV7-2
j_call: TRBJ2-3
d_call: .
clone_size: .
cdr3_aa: CASSPRTSLLRETQYF
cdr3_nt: TGTGCCAGCAGCCCCCGCACTAGCCTGCTCCGCGAGACGCAGTATTTT